This paragraph covers one T cell receptor beta chain sequence. The sample originates from a study of blood T cell repertoires in COVID-19. Method: immunoSEQ multiplex PCR; TCRdb's copy keeps in-frame clones and lacks some. The sample gives about 260,000 clones, approximately 86% of which show up once; roughly 4.9% is in the top ten. Germline lookup yields CDR1 SGDLS and CDR2 YYNGEE. The V and J ends lost 1 base and 4 bases, in that order; junction bases with no gene match: 6. The CDR3 runs 17 residues. V usage is TRBV9 and J usage is TRBJ2-2, with TRBD2 matching over 11 bases. This sequence originates from a woman aged 60-70 years with COVID-19, enrolled during active disease. Sequencing was done on a sample of peripheral blood. Here the CDR3 DNA reads TGTGCCAGCAGCGTAAATCAACTAGCGGGAGCCACCGGGGAGCTGTTTTTT. Protein product: CASSVNQLAGATGELFF.